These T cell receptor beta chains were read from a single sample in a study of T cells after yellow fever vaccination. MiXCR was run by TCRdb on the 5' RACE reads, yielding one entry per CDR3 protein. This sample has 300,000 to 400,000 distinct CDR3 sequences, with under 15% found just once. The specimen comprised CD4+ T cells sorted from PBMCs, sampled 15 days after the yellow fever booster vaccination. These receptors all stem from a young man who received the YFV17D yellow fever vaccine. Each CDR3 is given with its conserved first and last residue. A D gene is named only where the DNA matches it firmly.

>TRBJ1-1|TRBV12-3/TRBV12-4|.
CASSWANTEAFF
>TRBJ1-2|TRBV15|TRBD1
CATSRETGVNYGYTF
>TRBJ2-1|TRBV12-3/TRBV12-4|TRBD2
CASSFRPGLAGVPTYNEQFF
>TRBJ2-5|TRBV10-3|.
CAISESGRGSLETQYF
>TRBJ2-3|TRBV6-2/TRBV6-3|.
CASSLRNTQYF
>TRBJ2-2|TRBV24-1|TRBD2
CATSDLGTNGGGELFF
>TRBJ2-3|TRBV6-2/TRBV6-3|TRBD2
CASRLPQAGGPDTQYF
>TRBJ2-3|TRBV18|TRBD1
CASSFRADRYLEDTQYF
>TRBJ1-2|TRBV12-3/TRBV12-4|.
CASSFQGTGYTF
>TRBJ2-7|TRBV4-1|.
CASSQVPYEQYF
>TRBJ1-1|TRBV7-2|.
CASSLASGVNTEAFF
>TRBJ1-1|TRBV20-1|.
CSAPRGTEAFF
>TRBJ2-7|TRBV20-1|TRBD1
CSAGDSYRPYEQYF
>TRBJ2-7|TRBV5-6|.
CASSLAGYGRSYEQYF
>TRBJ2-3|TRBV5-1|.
CASHSLVGRLTDTQYF
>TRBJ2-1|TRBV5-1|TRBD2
CASSGLAGGTGEQFF
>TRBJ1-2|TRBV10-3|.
CAISPHMEGLDYGYTF
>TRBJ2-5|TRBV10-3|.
CAISESKGQGETQYF
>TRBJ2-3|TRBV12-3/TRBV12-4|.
CASSVRDTQYF
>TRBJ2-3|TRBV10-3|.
CATTSKGTDTQYF
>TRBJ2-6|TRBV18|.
CASSPAPADSGANVLTF
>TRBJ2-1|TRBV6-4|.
CASKKGGAHNEQFF
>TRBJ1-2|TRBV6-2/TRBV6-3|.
CASSLSDTYYGYTF
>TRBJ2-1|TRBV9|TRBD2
CASSVGAFASGGSYNEQFF
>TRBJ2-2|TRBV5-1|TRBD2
CASSSRTSGGPLNTGELFF
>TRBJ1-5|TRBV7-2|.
CASSVERGRNQPQHF
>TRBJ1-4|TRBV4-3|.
CASSPGGNEKLFF
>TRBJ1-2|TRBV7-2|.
CASSPTPQDGYTF
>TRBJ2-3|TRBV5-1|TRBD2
CASSLALAGVTDTQYF
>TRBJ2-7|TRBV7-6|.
CGTVWVGYAGQYF
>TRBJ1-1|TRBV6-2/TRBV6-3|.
CASTNDHLNTEAFF
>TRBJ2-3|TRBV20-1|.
CSAPLQGLSTDTQYF
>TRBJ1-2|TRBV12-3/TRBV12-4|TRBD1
CASSLHPRGTYGYTF
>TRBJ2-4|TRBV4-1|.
CASSHHRGEVGKNIQYF
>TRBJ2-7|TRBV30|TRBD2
CAWGLAGGLSAREQYF
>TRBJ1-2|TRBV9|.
CASSQVGGSYGYTF
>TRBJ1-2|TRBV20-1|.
CSAREGSANYGYTF
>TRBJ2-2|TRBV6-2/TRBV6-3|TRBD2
CASSTGTRGIGELFF
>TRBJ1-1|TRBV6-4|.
CASSDDTGLNTEAFF
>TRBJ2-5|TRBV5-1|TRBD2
CASSLEASGVQETQYF
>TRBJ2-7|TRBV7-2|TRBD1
CASSFTGTAYEQYF
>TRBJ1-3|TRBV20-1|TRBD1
CSAGAGTGGAGNTIYF
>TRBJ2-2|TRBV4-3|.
CASSQGRETGELFF
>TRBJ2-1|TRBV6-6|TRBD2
CASSYGTSGGAGYEQFF
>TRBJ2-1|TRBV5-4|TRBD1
CASSSKTGTGGEQFF
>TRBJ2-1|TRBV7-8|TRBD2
CASSSRAGPSSYNEQFF
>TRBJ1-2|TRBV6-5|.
CASNPWGGQINAYGYTF
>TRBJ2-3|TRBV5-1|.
CASSLVVTGLSTDTQYF
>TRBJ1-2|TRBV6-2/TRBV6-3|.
CASRNYYGYTF
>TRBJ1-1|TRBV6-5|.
CASGIGGWTEAFF
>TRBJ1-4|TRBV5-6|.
CASSLDPLSGKLFF
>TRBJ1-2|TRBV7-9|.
CASSLVRADYGYTF
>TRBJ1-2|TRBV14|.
CASSQGQNYGYTF
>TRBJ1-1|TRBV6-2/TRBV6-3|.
CASTIARMTNRIDTEAFF
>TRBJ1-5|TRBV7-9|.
CASSKDRIGNQPQHF